A few counts support the clone carrying this T cell receptor (beta chain). Primers: 60 Vbeta forward and 13 Jbeta reverse. The table came from immunoSEQ multiplex PCR; TCRdb's copy has only in-frame clones and leaves some out. The data hold more than 150,000 clones, with around 79% observed a single time. The sample is drawn from a study of cytomegalovirus exposure and HLA in healthy donors. This CDR3 is built from 11 residues. CDR1 and CDR2 from the germline V gene are DFQATT and SNEGSKA (reference sequence). Sequencing was carried out using PBMCs. The chain uses TRBV20-1 and TRBJ2-3; D is perhaps TRBD2 (6 bases). The receptor's source is a girl aged 10 to 17 in good health and CMV-seropositive. CDR3 in amino acids: CSGGAGDTQYF. The CDR3 bases are TGCAGCGGAGGGGCTGGAGATACGCAGTATTTT.